The text below deals with one TCR beta chain. This CDR3 contains 13 residues. The V and J ends lost 0 bases and 10 bases respectively, with 12 bases between them. Germline assignment: CDR1 ENHRY and CDR2 SYGVKD. These data belong to a study of CD8 T cells in Susac syndrome. When the RNA was reverse transcribed, random hexamers were used with an input of roughly 0.5 to 1 ug. TCRdb processed the immunoSEQ multiplex PCR reads anew with MiXCR; each CDR3 protein has one entry. The sample has 65,000 to 90,000 distinct CDR3 sequences, just under 95% seen once. J is TRBJ2-5 and V is TRBV10-3; D may be TRBD2 (5 bases). The TCR sequence derives from a human donor with multiple sclerosis. Sequenced: CD8+ T cells from PBMCs. This CDR3 is CAISESSRRDQYF. In DNA form, the CDR3 reads TGTGCCATCAGTGAGTCGAGCCGCCGGGACCAGTACTTC.